This T cell receptor beta chain was retrieved from a study of blood T cell repertoires in COVID-19. At the level of the study: T cells, B-cell-depleted T cells, or PBMCs supplied cDNA or gDNA.

Trimming removed 2 bases from V and 0 bases from J, with 7 bases in between. This CDR3 spans 14 amino acids. The V gene's germline CDR1 is MNHNY and CDR2 SVGAGI (reference sequence). This clone was seen a single time. Generated by immunoSEQ multiplex PCR, the TCRdb table keeps only in-frame clones and is missing some. The sample has about 160,000 clones; over 80% are singletons. The sequence was collected from a woman older than 75 with active or convalescent COVID-19. J is TRBJ1-1 and V is TRBV6-6, with unresolved D. The material sequenced was peripheral blood. This chain's CDR3 is CASSYTGVNTEAFF. The CDR3 DNA follows: TGTGCCAGCAGTTACACCGGGGTGAACACTGAAGCTTTCTTT.